The 22 T cell receptor beta chains reported below all come from one sample, sequenced in a study of vaccination and CD4 T cells after COVID-19. Regarding treatment: approximately 9-day PBMC culture with coronavirus spike peptide pools or control peptides (ViraFEST assay). Oncomine TCR Beta short-read sequencing was applied to DNA from cultured CD4+ T cells. TCRdb processed the PCR reads anew with MiXCR; each CDR3 protein has one entry. This table has 15,000 to 25,000 distinct CDR3 sequences, around 40% appearing once. These receptors have no known antigen. The source material was CD4+ T cells from blood, cultured in vitro, sampled before SARS-CoV-2 vaccination. These receptors originate from a human donor who received a COVID-19 vaccine.

The chain links TRBV18 to TRBJ1-6; 9 bases are shared with TRBD1. Germline-derived CDR1 and CDR2 are KGHSH and LQKENI. Germline trimming cut 6 bases from V and 7 bases from J; bases unmatched to any gene: 10. The CDR3 has 16 amino acids. CDR3 sequence: CASSLTGGAKNSPLHF. The CDR3 nucleotides read TGTGCCAGCTCCCTTACAGGGGGCGCAAAGAATTCACCCCTCCACTTT.

This clonotype was seen a few times. J is TRBJ1-6 and V is TRBV2; D call uncertain. V was pared by 2 bases and J by 9 bases, with 14 bases between. The CDR3 is 15 residues long. CDR1 and CDR2 from the germline V gene are SNHLY and FYNNEI. The CDR3 here is CASSERQAVGSPLHF. As DNA, the CDR3 is TGTGCCAGCAGTGAAAGGCAGGCGGTTGGTTCACCCCTCCACTTT.

The chain uses TRBV2 and TRBJ2-7; D is uncertain. Germline CDR1 SNHLY, CDR2 FYNNEI. The germline V and J ends were trimmed by 4 bases and 2 bases, with 0 bases remaining between them. The CDR3 spans 10 residues. CDR3 DNA: TGTGCCAGCAGTGCCTACGAGCAGTACTTC. Encoded protein: CASSAYEQYF.

This sequence joins TRBV6-1 and TRBJ1-1, with no clear D. Deletions cut 5 bases from V and 2 bases from J, with 9 bases between. This CDR3 region has 13 residues. Looked up from germline, CDR1 is MNHNS and CDR2 is SASEGT. In nucleotides, the CDR3 is TGTGCCAGCAGTCCCGATCCAAACACTGAAGCTTTCTTT. Translating it yields CASSPDPNTEAFF.

The V call is TRBV2, the J call TRBJ2-1; 8 nucleotides align to TRBD1. Germline V gene lookup returns CDR1 SNHLY and CDR2 FYNNEI. The ends lost 6 bases at V and 6 bases at J; junction bases unmatched: 10. CDR3 length equals 15 residues. CDR3 region: CASRLDRATFNEQFF. The CDR3 DNA sequence: TGTGCCAGCAGACTGGACAGGGCGACGTTCAATGAGCAGTTCTTC.

V gene TRBV24-1 combines with J gene TRBJ1-5; weak D call: TRBD1 (5 bases). This CDR3 is 14 amino acids long. V was pared by 8 bases and J by 4 bases, with 14 bases between. Per germline, CDR1 KGHDR and CDR2 SFDVKD. CDR3 coding DNA: TGTGCCACCATGGGTGATGGGGGAAATCAGCCCCAGCATTTT. Its translation: CATMGDGGNQPQHF.

This chain uses TRBV10-3 with TRBJ2-5, with TRBD2 identical over 10 bases. With V trimmed by 0 bases and J by 5 bases, 9 bases remained unmatched. This CDR3 spans 17 amino acids. Per the germline V gene, CDR1 is ENHRY and CDR2 is SYGVKD. CDR3: CAISESKRGGQRETQYF. The CDR3 DNA sequence: TGTGCCATCAGTGAGTCGAAGCGGGGGGGCCAGAGGGAGACCCAGTACTTC.

This clonotype ranks as medium-sized. The rearrangement uses TRBV11-2 and TRBJ1-6; 7 bases match TRBD1. The germline gives CDR1 SGHAT, CDR2 FQNNGV. The CDR3 contains 15 residues. Unmatched junction bases numbered 8, after V lost 5 bases and J lost 7 bases. CDR3 nucleotides: TGTGCCAGCAGCCTCAGACAGGGCCTGAATTCACCCCTCCACTTT. It is translated as CASSLRQGLNSPLHF.

This clonotype was counted between two and nine times. The genes are TRBV6-1 and TRBJ2-3; D remains ambiguous. The V gene lost 5 bases and the J gene lost 0 bases, with 12 bases spanning the gap. Germline V lookup: CDR1 MNHNS, CDR2 SASEGT. The CDR3 has 15 residues. DNA of the CDR3: TGTGCCAGCAGTAAGCCATTAACTAGCACAGATACGCAGTATTTT. Translated, it gives CASSKPLTSTDTQYF.

This clonotype was detected only a few times. The rearrangement links TRBV2 to TRBJ2-5; 7 nucleotides align to TRBD2. Germline V gives CDR1 SNHLY, CDR2 FYNNEI. V shed 2 bases, J shed 6 bases, and the junction held 15 bases outside the gene matches. CDR3 length equals 17 residues. The CDR3 DNA sequence: TGTGCCAGCAGTGAACTCCCGAGCGGGGCTATACGAAAGACCCAGTACTTC. Residues: CASSELPSGAIRKTQYF.

The V call is TRBV7-2, the J call TRBJ1-2; 9 nucleotides align to TRBD1. The CDR3 loop spans 14 amino acids. Germline V gene lookup returns CDR1 SGHTA and CDR2 FQGNSA. V was clipped by 1 base and J by 8 bases; unmatched bases: 5. CDR3 amino acids: CASSLVRTGEGYTF. The CDR3 DNA reads TGTGCCAGCAGCTTAGTGCGGACAGGGGAAGGCTACACCTTC.

This clonotype was seen a few times. This chain joins TRBV10-1 and TRBJ2-7; D is unresolved. Germline V gene sequence: CDR1 WNHNN, CDR2 SYGVQD (reference sequence). Trimming cost V 6 bases and J 2 bases, with 11 bases left between them. The CDR3 length is 13 residues. CDR3 in amino acids: CASSPSGTYEQYF. CDR3 sequence (DNA): TGCGCCAGCAGCCCCAGTGGTACCTACGAGCAGTACTTC.

CDR3 DNA sequence: TGTGCCACACGACTAGCGGGGGTACCAGATACGCAGTATTTT. Protein sequence: CATRLAGVPDTQYF. This chain joins TRBV2 and TRBJ2-3; 12 bases are a match to TRBD2. Unmatched junction bases numbered 6, after V lost 10 bases and J lost 4 bases. CDR3 length: 14 residues. Germline V gene lookup returns CDR1 SNHLY and CDR2 FYNNEI.

This clonotype was counted between two and nine times. The chain is built from TRBV20-1 and TRBJ2-1, with 8 bases identical to TRBD1. CDR1 is DFQATT, CDR2 SNEGSKA, per germline (reference sequence). V was clipped by 5 bases and J by 3 bases; unmatched bases: 9. The CDR3 totals 15 residues. The CDR3: CSAGETGVDYNEQFF. The CDR3 bases are TGCAGTGCTGGGGAGACAGGGGTCGACTACAATGAGCAGTTCTTC.

This clonotype was seen a few times. The rearrangement links TRBV10-1 to TRBJ2-2, with D possibly matching TRBD2 (5 bases). The V and J ends lost 6 bases and 7 bases respectively, with 12 bases between them. The CDR3 covers 13 residues. Germline V gene data show CDR1 as WNHNN and CDR2 as SYGVQD (reference sequence). This CDR3 is CASSPNGDGELFF. The CDR3 region has the DNA TGCGCCAGCAGCCCGAACGGGGACGGGGAGCTGTTTTTT.

V usage is TRBV7-3 and J usage is TRBJ2-3, with unresolved D. The V end was cut by 3 bases, the J end by 5 bases, with 12 bases between. This CDR3 is built from 14 residues. Germline V gene lookup returns CDR1 SGHTA and CDR2 FQGTGA. Here the CDR3 DNA reads TGTGCCAGCAGCTTGAGGAGTTACAGAGATACGCAGTATTTT. It yields the protein CASSLRSYRDTQYF.

The chain has TRBV6-1 and TRBJ2-2, with 11 bases matching TRBD2. V shed 5 bases and J 4 bases; nucleotides not matched to a gene: 9. This CDR3 region has 17 residues. Looked up from germline, CDR1 is MNHNS and CDR2 is SASEGT. CDR3 nucleotides: TGTGCCAGCAGTCTAATAGCGGGGGGGCCGGGCACCGGGGAGCTGTTTTTT. As protein: CASSLIAGGPGTGELFF.

A few counts support this clonotype. This chain uses TRBV15 with TRBJ2-1; 9 bases are shared with TRBD1. This CDR3 is built from 14 residues. The V and J ends lost 10 bases and 6 bases, in that order; junction bases with no gene match: 10. CDR1 is LNHNV and CDR2 is YYDKDF in the germline V gene (reference sequence). Here the CDR3 DNA reads TGTGCCATCACCCCGGGACAGGGTTTCAATGAGCAGTTCTTC. Its protein is CAITPGQGFNEQFF.

The V gene is TRBV20-1, the J gene TRBJ2-5; D uncertain. Trimming stripped 1 base from V and 4 bases from J, with 4 bases between. Germline V gene sequence: CDR1 DFQATT, CDR2 SNEGSKA (reference sequence). This CDR3 region has 11 residues. CDR3 bases: TGCAGTGCTAGAGTAGGAGAGACCCAGTACTTC. Translation: CSARVGETQYF.

This clonotype showed up just a few times. In DNA, the CDR3 is TGTGCCATCAGTGATCAAGGGTATGGAGAAGAAGCTTTCTTT. Translation: CAISDQGYGEEAFF. The V call is TRBV10-3, the J call TRBJ1-1; no reliable D call. The CDR3 totals 14 residues. CDR1 and CDR2 (germline): ENHRY, SYGVKD. V lost 3 bases and J 8 bases, leaving 16 bases between the germline ends.

V and J are TRBV20-1 and TRBJ2-7; 7 nucleotides line up with TRBD1. The CDR3 length is 15 residues. V shed 5 bases and J 2 bases; nucleotides not matched to a gene: 12. The germline gives CDR1 DFQATT, CDR2 SNEGSKA (reference sequence). CDR3 in DNA: TGCAGTGCTGCCTCCGGGACAGAAGACACCTACGAGCAGTACTTC. It yields the protein CSAASGTEDTYEQYF.

In its sample, this clonotype was seen once. The chain couples TRBV19 to TRBJ2-7, with D uncertain. Trimming cost V 3 bases and J 0 bases, with 12 bases left between them. The germline CDR1 and CDR2 sequences are LNHDA and SQIVND (reference sequence). This CDR3 has 15 amino acids. CDR3 protein: CASSIVGRNSYEQYF. The CDR3 region has the DNA TGTGCCAGTAGTATTGTAGGCCGAAACTCCTACGAGCAGTACTTC.